The sequence of this T cell receptor (beta chain) was determined in a study of CD8+ T cells in alopecia areata (dated by TCRdb to 2016 to 2019). As for the study more broadly: The treated patients took part in an open-label pilot trial in which moderate-to-severe alopecia areata was treated with oral tofacitinib at 5 to 10 mg twice daily. Scalp tissue and sorted CD4+ and CD8+ peripheral blood T cells from patchy and totalis/universalis alopecia areata patients and from healthy controls were covered by human TCRbeta sequencing. Scalp clonality was compared among normal scalp (n=4), patchy alopecia areata scalp (n=8), and alopecia totalis/universalis scalp (n=8). In treated patients, disease severity was measured using the SALT score, which gives the percentage of scalp surface area affected. Tofacitinib was given for 6 to 18 months, followed by 6 months of follow-up off drug to assess delayed response and recurrence. Tofacitinib-treated patients had biopsies at baseline and at 4 and 24 weeks of treatment, with a later scalp biopsy in several patients. immunoSEQ multiplex PCR using 35 Vbeta forward primers and 13 Jbeta reverse primers was used to amplify TCRbeta CDR3 regions. To study T cell clonal expansion in alopecia areata, the researchers applied high-throughput TCRbeta sequencing to both the C3H/HeJ mouse model and human patients. RNA was obtained with the PAXgene miRNA kit for fixed scalp, the miRNeasy kit for PBMCs, and the RNeasy kit for mouse skin.

Receptor amplification or capture employed the immunoSEQ multiplex PCR assay. RNA was extracted from all samples and reverse transcribed into cDNA as template for TCR sequencing. SuperScript III was used to make first-strand cDNA, primed with a 2:1 mix of oligo-dT and random hexamers. A synthetic immune receptor repertoire was used to measure amplification bias, and any remaining bias was corrected computationally. As for how the authors treated the data: Raw reads were preprocessed to remove errors, and CDR3 was defined according to IMGT conventions as the region from the conserved cysteine to phenylalanine. Clonality was calculated as 1 minus Shannon entropy normalized by log2 of the number of productive unique TCRs. Whether scalp clones were CD4 or CD8 was inferred by matching scalp TCRbeta sequences against CD4 and CD8 repertoires sorted from blood. TCRdb mirrors the immuneACCESS table, restricted to in-frame sequences. Some clones are absent from its copies; in checked studies, under half trace to an unresolved V gene, and the reason for the others is unknown. The DNA gave D and trimming, while V, J and clone size come from that table. In all, the sample holds about 270,000 clones, and roughly 63% of those were seen once. 0.75% to 0.95% of the sample is taken by the ten largest.

This clone was picked up a small number of times. No antigen is known for it. No base qualities exist here, and no much larger clone lies one base off it. In light of the paper, this sample's treatment or condition label describes: oral pan-JAK inhibitor, 5-10 mg twice daily. From alopecia areata patients, peripheral blood was collected along with lesional scalp punch biopsies. After PBMCs were isolated by density centrifugation and stained for CD3, CD4 and CD8, a FACSAria was used to sort CD4+ and CD8+ T cells. V was cut back by 3 bases and J by 7 bases, leaving a gap of 9 bases between them. The CDR3 starts with the cysteine, ends with the phenylalanine, and has 12 residues. Just CDR3 DNA is preserved here, 36 bases in frame from base 1. The germline V gene (reference sequence) supplies CDR1 GTSNPN and CDR2 SVGIG. What the authors observed across the whole study: Because the treated cohort was small and included a single nonresponder, larger studies are needed to assess links between baseline CD8+ expansion and response. Shared TCR sequences between patients were less evident than in mice, which may be partly attributable to HLA diversity in the patient population. During tofacitinib treatment, many expanded lesional clones remained in scalp and blood, and this persistence may partly explain relapse after treatment is stopped. Scalp clonality and the number of expanded CD8+ clones among the top 100 scalp clones were significantly decreased by tofacitinib. Unlike mouse skin, which is dominated by gammadelta T cells, normal human skin has resident alphabeta T cells that are also sequenced, and this complicates analysis of the scalp TCR repertoire. Lesional scalp, especially in alopecia totalis/universalis, showed higher clonality and more expanded CD8+ clones than normal scalp, suggesting antigenic drive.

This specimen was CD4+ T cells sorted from blood, taken between weeks 51 and 52, from a patient treated with tofacitinib. Rearrangement joined TRBV30 to TRBJ2-2; the D gene is unclear. The clonotype comes from a human donor with alopecia areata. The sequenced DNA is TGTGCCTGGAGCGCTCTGGGCGGGGAGCTGTTTTTT. It translates as CAWSALGGELFF.